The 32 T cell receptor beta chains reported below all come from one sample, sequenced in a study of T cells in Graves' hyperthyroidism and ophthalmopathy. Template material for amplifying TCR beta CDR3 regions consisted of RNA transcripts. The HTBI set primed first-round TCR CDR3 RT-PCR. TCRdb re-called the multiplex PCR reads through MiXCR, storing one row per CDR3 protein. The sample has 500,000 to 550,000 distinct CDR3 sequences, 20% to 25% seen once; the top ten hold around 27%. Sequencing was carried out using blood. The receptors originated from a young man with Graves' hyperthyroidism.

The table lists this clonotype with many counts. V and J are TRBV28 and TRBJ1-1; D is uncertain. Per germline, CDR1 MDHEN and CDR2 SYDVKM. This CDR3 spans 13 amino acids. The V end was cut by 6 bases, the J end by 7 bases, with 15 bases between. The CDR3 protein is CASSPDVGNEAFF. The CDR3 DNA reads TGTGCCAGCAGCCCGGATGTGGGTAATGAAGCTTTCTTT.

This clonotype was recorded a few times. The CDR3 region has the DNA TGTGCCAGCAGCCAAGTCCCCAGTGAAGCTTTCTTT. Its protein product is CASSQVPSEAFF. The chain recombines TRBV3-1 with TRBJ1-1; D call uncertain. V dropped 1 base and J dropped 7 bases, with 7 bases sitting between them. The germline V gene encodes CDR1 LGHDT and CDR2 YNNKEL (reference sequence). This CDR3 spans 12 amino acids.

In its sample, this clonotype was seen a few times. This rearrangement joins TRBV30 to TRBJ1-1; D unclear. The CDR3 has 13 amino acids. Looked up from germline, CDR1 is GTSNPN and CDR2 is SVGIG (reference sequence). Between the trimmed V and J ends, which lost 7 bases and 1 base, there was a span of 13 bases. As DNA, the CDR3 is TGTGCCTACGGGTCCACCTCGAACACTGAAGCTTTCTTT. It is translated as CAYGSTSNTEAFF. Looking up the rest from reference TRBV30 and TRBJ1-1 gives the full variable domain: SQTIHQWPATLVQPVGSPLSLECTVEGTSNPNLYWYRQAAGRGLQLLFYSVGIGQISSEVPQNLSASRPQDRQFILSSKKLLLSDSGFYLCAYGSTSNTEAFFGQGTRLTVV.

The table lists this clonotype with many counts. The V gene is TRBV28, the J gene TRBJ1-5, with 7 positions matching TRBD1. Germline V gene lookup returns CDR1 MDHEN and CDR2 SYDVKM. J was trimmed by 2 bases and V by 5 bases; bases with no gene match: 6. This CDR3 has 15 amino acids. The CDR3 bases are TGTGCCAGCAGTCGACAGGGATCGGGCAATCAGCCCCAGCATTTT. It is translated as CASSRQGSGNQPQHF.

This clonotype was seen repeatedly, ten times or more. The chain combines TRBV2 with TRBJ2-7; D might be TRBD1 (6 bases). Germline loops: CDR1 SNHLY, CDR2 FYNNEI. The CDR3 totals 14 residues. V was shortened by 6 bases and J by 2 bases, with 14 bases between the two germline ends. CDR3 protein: CASSYAGQTYEQYF. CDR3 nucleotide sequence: TGTGCCAGCAGCTACGCAGGACAGACCTACGAGCAGTACTTC. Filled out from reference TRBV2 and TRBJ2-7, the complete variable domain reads EPEVTQTPSHQVTQMGQEVILRCVPISNHLYFYWYRQILGQKVEFLVSFYNNEISEKSEIFDDQFSVERPDGSNFTLKIRSTKLEDSAMYFCASSYAGQTYEQYFGPGTRLTVT.

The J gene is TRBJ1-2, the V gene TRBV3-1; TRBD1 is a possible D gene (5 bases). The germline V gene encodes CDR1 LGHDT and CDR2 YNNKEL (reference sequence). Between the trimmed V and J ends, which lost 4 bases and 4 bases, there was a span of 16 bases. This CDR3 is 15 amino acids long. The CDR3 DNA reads TGTGCCAGCAGCCCACTACCGGGACCAACCTATGGCTACACCTTC. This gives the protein CASSPLPGPTYGYTF. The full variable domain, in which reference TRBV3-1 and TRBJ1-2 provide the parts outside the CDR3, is DTAVSQTPKYLVTQMGNDKSIKCEQNLGHDTMYWYKQDSKKFLKIMFSYNNKELIINETVPNRFSPKSPDKAHLNLHINSLELGDSAVYFCASSPLPGPTYGYTFGSGTRLTVV.

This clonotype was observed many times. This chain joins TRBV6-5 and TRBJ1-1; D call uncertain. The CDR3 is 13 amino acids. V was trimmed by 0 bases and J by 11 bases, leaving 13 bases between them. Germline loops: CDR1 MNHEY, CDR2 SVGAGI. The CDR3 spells CASSYSLGMGAFF. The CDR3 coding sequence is TGTGCCAGCAGTTACTCCCTGGGGATGGGGGCTTTCTTT.

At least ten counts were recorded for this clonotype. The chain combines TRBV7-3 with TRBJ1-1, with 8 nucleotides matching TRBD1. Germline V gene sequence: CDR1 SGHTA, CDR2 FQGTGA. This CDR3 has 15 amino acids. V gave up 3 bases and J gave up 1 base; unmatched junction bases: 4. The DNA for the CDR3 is TGTGCCAGCAGCTTTGGACAGGGCGGGAACACTGAAGCTTTCTTT. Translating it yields CASSFGQGGNTEAFF.

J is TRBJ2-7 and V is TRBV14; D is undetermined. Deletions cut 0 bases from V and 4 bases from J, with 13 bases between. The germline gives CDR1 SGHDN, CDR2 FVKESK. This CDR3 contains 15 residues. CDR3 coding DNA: TGTGCCAGCAGCCAAGAAAGGACGGCCCAATACGAGCAGTACTTC. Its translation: CASSQERTAQYEQYF. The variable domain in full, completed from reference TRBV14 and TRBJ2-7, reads EAGVTQFPSHSVIEKGQTVTLRCDPISGHDNLYWYRRVMGKEIKFLLHFVKESKQDESGMPNNRFLAERTGGTYSTLKVQPAELEDSGVYFCASSQERTAQYEQYFGPGTRLTVT.

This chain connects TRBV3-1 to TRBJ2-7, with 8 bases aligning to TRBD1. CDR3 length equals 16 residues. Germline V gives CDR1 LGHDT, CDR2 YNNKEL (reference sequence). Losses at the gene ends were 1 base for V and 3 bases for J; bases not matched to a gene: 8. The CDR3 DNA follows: TGTGCCAGCAGCCAAGGTCTGGACAGGGAATTCTACGAGCAGTACTTC. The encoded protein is CASSQGLDREFYEQYF.

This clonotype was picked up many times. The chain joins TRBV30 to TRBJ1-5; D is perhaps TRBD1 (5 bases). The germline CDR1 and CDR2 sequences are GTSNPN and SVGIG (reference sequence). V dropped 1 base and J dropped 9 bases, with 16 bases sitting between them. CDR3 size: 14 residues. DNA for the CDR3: TGTGCCTGGAGTGAGGACACCGTCCTTCGGCCCCAGCATTTT. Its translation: CAWSEDTVLRPQHF.

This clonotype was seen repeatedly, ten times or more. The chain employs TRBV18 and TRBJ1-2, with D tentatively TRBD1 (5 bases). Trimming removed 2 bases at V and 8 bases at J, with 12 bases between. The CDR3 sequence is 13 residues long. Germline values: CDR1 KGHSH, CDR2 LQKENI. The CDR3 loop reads CASSPGAPAGYTF. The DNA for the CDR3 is TGTGCCAGCTCACCAGGGGCCCCCGCCGGCTACACCTTC.

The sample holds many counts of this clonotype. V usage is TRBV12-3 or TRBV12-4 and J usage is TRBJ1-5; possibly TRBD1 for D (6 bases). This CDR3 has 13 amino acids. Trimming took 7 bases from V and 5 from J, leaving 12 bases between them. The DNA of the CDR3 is TGTGCCAGCACCGGACAGTCAGATCAGCCCCAGCATTTT. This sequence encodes CASTGQSDQPQHF.

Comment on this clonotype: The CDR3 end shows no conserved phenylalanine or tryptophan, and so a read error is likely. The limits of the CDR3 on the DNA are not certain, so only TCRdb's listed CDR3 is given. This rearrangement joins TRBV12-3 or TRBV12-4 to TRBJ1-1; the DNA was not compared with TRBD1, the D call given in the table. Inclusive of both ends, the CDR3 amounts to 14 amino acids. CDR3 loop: CASSPQGRNTEACL.

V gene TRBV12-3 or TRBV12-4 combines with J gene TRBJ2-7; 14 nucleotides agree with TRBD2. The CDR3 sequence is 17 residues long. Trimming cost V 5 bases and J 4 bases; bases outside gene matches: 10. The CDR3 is CASSPGTSGGYRYEQYF. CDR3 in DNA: TGTGCCAGCAGTCCCGGGACTAGCGGGGGTTATAGGTACGAGCAGTACTTC.

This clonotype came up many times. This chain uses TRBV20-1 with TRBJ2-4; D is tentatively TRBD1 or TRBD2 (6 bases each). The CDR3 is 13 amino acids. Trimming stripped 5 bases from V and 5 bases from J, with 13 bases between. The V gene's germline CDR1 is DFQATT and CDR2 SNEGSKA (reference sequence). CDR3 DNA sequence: TGCAGTGCTGCGGGACGGGGGCAAAACATTCAGTACTTC. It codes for CSAAGRGQNIQYF.

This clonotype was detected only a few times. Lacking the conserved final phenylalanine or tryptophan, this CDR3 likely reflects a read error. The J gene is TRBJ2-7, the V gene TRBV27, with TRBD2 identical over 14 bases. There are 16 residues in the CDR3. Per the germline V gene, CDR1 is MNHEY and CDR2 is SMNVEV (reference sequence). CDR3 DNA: TGCGCCAGCAGTACAGGGACTAGCGGGAGTCCATACGAGCAGTACCTC. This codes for CASSTGTSGSPYEQYL.

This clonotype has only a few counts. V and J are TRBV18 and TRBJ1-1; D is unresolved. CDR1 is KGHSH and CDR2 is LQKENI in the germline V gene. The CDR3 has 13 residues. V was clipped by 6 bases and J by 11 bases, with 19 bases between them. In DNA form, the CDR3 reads TGTGCCAGCTCCCCCCCGGGAGCGGAGATTGCTTTCTTT. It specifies CASSPPGAEIAFF.

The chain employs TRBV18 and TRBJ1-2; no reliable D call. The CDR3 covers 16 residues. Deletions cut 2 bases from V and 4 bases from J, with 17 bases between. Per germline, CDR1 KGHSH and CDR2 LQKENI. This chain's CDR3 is CASSPKDGGLLYGYTF. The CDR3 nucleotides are TGTGCCAGCTCACCAAAGGACGGCGGGCTACTCTATGGCTACACCTTC.

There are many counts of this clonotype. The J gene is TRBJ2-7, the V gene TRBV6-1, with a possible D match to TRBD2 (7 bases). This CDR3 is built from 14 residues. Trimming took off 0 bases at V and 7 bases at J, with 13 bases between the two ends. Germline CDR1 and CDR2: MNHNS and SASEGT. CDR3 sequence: CASSEARRGGEQYF. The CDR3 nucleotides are TGTGCCAGCAGTGAAGCGCGCAGGGGAGGGGAGCAGTACTTC.

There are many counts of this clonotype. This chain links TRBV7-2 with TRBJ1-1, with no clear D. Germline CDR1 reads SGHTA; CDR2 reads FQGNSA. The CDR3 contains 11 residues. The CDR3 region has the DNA TGTGCTTCCGGGCCGCCCGAGGTGGCTTTCTTT. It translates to CASGPPEVAFF.

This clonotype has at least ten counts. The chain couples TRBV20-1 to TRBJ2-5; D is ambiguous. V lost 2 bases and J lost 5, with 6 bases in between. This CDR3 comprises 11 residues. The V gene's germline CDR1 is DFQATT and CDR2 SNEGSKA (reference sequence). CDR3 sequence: CSARLLETQYF. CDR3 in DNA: TGCAGTGCTAGACTGCTCGAGACCCAGTACTTC.

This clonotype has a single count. In nucleotides, the CDR3 is TGTGCCAGCAGTTTAGTACGCTCAAATCACTACGAGCAGTACTTC. Translation: CASSLVRSNHYEQYF. The chain couples TRBV27 to TRBJ2-7; D remains unclear. V dropped 2 bases and J dropped 3 bases, with 14 bases sitting between them. Germline values: CDR1 MNHEY, CDR2 SMNVEV (reference sequence). CDR3 length: 15 amino acids.

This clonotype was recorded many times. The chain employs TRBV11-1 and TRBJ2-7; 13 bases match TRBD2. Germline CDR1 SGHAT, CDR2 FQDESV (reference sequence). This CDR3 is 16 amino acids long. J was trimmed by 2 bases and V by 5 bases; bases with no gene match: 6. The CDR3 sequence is CASSRGLAGTTYEQYF. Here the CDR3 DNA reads TGTGCCAGCAGCCGGGGACTAGCGGGGACCACCTACGAGCAGTACTTC.

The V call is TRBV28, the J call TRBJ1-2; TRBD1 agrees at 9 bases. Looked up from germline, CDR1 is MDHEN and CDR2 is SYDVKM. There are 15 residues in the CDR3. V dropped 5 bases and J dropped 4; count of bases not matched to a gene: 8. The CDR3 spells CASSPNSGQGYGYTF. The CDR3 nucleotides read TGTGCCAGCAGTCCCAACTCGGGACAGGGCTATGGCTACACCTTC.

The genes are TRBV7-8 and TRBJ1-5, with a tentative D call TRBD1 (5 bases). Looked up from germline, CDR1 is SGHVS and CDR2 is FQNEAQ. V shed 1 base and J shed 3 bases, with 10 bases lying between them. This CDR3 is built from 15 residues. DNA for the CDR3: TGTGCCAGCAGCTTAGGAAGGGACTTCAATCAGCCCCAGCATTTT. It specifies CASSLGRDFNQPQHF.

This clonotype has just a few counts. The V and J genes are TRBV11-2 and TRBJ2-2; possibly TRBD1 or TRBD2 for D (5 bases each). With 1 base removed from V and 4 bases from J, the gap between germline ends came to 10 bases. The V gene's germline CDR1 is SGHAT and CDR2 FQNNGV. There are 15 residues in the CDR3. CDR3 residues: CASSLGGVGTGELFF. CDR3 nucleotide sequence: TGTGCCAGCAGCTTAGGAGGGGTGGGCACCGGGGAGCTGTTTTTT.

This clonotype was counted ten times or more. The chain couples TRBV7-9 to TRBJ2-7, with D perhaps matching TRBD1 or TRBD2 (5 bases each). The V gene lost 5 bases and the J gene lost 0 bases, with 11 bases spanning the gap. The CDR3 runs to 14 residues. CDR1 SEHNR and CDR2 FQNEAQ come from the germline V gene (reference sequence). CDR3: CASSPGRHSYEQYF. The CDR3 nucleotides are TGTGCCAGCAGCCCGGGACGCCACTCCTACGAGCAGTACTTC. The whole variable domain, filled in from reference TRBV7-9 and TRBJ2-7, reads DTGVSQNPRHKITKRGQNVTFRCDPISEHNRLYWYRQTLGQGPEFLTYFQNEAQLEKSRLLSDRFSAERPKGSFSTLEIQRTEQGDSAMYLCASSPGRHSYEQYFGPGTRLTVT.

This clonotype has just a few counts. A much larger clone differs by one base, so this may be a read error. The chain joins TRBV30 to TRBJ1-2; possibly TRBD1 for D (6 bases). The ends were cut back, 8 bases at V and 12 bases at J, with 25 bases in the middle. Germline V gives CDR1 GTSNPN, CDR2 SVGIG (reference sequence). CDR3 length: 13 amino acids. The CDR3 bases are TGTGCCAGTGACAGGAGGAAATATGAAGGCCACACCTTC. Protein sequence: CASDRRKYEGHTF.

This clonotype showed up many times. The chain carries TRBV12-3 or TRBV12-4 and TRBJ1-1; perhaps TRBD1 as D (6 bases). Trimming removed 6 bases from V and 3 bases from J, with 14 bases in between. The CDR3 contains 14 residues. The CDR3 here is CASRPSTGHTEAFF. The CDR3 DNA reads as TGTGCCAGCAGACCTTCCACAGGGCACACTGAAGCTTTCTTT.

CDR3 coding DNA: TGCGCCAGCAGCACGGAGTCGATATCCTACGAGCAGTACTTC. This encodes CASSTESISYEQYF. V is TRBV5-1 and J is TRBJ2-7; D is ambiguous. This CDR3 spans 14 amino acids. Germline V CDR1 and CDR2: SGHRS, YFSETQ. V was clipped by 4 bases and J by 1 base, with 12 bases between them.

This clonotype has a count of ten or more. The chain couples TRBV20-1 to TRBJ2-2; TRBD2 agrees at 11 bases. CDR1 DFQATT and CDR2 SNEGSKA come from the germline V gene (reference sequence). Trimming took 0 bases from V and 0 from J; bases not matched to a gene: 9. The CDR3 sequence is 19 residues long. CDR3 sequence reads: CSARDLLAGGPSNTGELFF. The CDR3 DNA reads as TGCAGTGCTAGAGATCTATTAGCGGGGGGGCCCTCGAACACCGGGGAGCTGTTTTTT.